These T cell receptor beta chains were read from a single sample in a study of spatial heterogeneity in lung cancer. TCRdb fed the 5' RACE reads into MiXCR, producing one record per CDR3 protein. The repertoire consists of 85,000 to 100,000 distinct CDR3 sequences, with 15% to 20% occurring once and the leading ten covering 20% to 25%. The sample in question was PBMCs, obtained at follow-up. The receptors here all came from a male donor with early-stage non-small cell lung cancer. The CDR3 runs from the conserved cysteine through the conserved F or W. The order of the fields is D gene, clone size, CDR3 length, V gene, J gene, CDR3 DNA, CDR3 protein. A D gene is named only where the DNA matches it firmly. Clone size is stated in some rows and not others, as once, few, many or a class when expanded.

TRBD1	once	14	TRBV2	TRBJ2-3	TGTGCCACAGAAGGACAGGGCTTCACAGATACGCAGTATTTT	CATEGQGFTDTQYF
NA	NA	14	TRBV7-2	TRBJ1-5	TGTGCCAGCAGCCAGGCTTATAGCAATCAGCCCCAGCATTTT	CASSQAYSNQPQHF
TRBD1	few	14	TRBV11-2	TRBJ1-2	TGTGCCAGCAGCTTAGAAGTAACAGGGGGTGGCTACACCTTC	CASSLEVTGGGYTF
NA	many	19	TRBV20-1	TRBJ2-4	TGCAGTGCTAGGAGTATACAGGGTGGGGGGTTGGTATCCAAAAACATTCAGTACTTC	CSARSIQGGGLVSKNIQYF
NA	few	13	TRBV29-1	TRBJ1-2	TGCAGCGCTTACGGGCCTTCTAACTATGGCTACACCTTC	CSAYGPSNYGYTF
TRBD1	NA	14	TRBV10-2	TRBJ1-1	TGCGCCAGCAGTGGGTGGACAGGGAACACTGAAGCTTTCTTT	CASSGWTGNTEAFF
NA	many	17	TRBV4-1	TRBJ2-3	TGCGCCAGCAGCCAAGATTTGGGGACGTTCGGCACAGATACGCAGTATTTT	CASSQDLGTFGTDTQYF
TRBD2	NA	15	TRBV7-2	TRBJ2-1	TGTGCCAGCAGCTCTATAGCGGGGGGGCACTATGAGCAGTTCTTC	CASSSIAGGHYEQFF
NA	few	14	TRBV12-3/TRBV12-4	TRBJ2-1	TGTGCCAGCAGCCGACAGGGACTCTACAATGAGCAGTTCTTC	CASSRQGLYNEQFF
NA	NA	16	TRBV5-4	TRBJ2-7	TGTGCCAGCAGCTCGACCGGGACGAATTCCCCCTACGAGCAGTACTTC	CASSSTGTNSPYEQYF
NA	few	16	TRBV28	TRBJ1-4	TGTGCCAGCAGAAGGGGGAGGGGCGGAGTGAACGAAAAACTGTTTTTT	CASRRGRGGVNEKLFF
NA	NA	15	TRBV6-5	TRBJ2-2	TGTGCCAGCAGTTACGGAGTTGTCGAACACGGGGAGCTGTTTTTT	CASSYGVVEHGELFF
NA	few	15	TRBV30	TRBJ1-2	TGTGCCTGGAGTGCGCACGGGTTAACTAACTATGGCTACACCTTC	CAWSAHGLTNYGYTF
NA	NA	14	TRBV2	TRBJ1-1	TGTGCCAGCAGTGGCGGGCACGGGAACACTGAAGCTTTCTTT	CASSGGHGNTEAFF